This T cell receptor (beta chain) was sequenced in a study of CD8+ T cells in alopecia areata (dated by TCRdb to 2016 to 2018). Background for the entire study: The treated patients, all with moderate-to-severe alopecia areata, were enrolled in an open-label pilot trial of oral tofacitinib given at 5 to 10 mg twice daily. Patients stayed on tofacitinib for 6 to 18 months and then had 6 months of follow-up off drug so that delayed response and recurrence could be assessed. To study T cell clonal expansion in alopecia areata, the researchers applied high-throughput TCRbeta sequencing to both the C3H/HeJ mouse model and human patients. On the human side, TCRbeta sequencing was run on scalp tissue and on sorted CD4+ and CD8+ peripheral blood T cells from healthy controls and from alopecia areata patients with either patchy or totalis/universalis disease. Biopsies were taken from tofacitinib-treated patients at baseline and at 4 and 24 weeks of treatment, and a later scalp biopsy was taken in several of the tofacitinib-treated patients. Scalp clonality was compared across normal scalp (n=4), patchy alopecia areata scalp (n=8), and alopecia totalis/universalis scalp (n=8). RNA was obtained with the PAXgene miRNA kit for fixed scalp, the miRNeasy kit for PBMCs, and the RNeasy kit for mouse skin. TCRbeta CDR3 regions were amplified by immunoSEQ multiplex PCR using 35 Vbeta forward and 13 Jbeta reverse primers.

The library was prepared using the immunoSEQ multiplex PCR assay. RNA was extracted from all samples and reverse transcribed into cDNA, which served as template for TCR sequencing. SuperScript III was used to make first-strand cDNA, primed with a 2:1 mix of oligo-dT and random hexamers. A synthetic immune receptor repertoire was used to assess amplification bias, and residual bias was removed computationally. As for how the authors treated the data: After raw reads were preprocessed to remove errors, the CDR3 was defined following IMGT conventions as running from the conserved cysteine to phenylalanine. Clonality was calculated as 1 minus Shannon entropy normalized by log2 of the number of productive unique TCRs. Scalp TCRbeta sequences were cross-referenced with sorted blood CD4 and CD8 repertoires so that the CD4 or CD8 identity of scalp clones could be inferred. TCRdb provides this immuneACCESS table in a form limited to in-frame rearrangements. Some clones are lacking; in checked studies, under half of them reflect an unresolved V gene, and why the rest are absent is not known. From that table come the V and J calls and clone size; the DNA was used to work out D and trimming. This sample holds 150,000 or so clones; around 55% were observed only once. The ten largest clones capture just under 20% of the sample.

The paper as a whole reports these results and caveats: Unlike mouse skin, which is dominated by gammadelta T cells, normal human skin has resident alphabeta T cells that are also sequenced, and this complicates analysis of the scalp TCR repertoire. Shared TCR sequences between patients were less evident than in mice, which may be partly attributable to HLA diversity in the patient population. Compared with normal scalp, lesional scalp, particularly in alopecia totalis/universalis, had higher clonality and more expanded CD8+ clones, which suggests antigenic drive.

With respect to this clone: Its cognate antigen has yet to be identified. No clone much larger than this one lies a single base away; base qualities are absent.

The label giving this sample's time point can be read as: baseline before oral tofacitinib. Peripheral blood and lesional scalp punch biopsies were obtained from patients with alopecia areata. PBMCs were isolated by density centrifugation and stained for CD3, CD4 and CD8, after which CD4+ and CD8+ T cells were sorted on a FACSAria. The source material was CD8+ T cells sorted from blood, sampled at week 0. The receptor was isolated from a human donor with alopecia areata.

The CDR3 in this case is CASSDRGTDTQYF. The DNA reads as follows: TGCGCCAGCAGCGACAGGGGCACAGATACGCAGTATTTT. The chain was built from TRBV10-2 and TRBJ2-3; TRBD1 aligns with 7 central bases. Ends trimmed: V by 6 bases, J by 1 base; bases unmatched to a gene: 1. Measured from the cysteine to the phenylalanine, the CDR3 is 13 residues long. Of the read, only the CDR3 DNA is kept; its 39 bases are in frame from base 1. Via the germline V gene, CDR1 is WSHSY and CDR2 SAAADI.